Below, 2 T cell receptor beta chains from the same sample are listed, as sequenced in a study of blood T cell repertoires in COVID-19. Clones were read by immunoSEQ multiplex PCR, and TCRdb kept only the in-frame ones, dropping some. This sample has 85,000 to 130,000 clones, with 76% found just once. Sequenced input: peripheral blood. Receptors were obtained from a man older than 75 with COVID-19, enrolled during active disease.

The chain is built from TRBV18 and TRBJ2-1, with D perhaps TRBD2 (6 bases). V was cut by 5 bases and J by 3 bases, with 14 bases left in between. This CDR3 contains 15 residues. Germline CDR1 KGHSH, CDR2 LQKENI. Here the CDR3 reads CASSSYVGGYNEQFF. DNA of the CDR3: TGTGCCAGCTCATCCTACGTCGGGGGCTACAATGAGCAGTTCTTC.

This chain uses TRBV4-3 with TRBJ2-7, with 7 bases that match TRBD2. This CDR3 comprises 15 residues. Trimming removed 0 bases from V and 0 bases from J; junction bases left unmatched: 2. The V gene's germline CDR1 is LGHNA and CDR2 YSLEER. The CDR3 spells CASSQDTSDSYEQYF. In DNA, the CDR3 is TGCGCCAGCAGCCAAGATACTAGCGACTCCTACGAGCAGTACTTC.